These 12 T cell receptor beta chains were sequenced from one sample in a study of CD8 T cells in ankylosing spondylitis. Their antigens are not known. Using its own MiXCR run on the 5' RACE reads, TCRdb lists one record per CDR3 protein. The sample carries 200,000 to 250,000 distinct CDR3 sequences, approximately 20% recorded once. Study-wide findings and caveats: Seemingly characteristic of ankylosing spondylitis blood was a TCR beta motif consisting of eight highly homologous variants.

The specimen was blood, either unsorted or a sorted T cell fraction (not recorded which). All receptors derive from a male donor with ankylosing spondylitis.

The V gene is TRBV25-1, the J gene TRBJ2-1; the D is unclear. Trimming cost V 4 bases and J 6 bases, with 13 bases left between them. This CDR3 has 14 amino acids. The germline V gene has CDR1 MGHDK and CDR2 SYGVNS. The CDR3 DNA sequence: TGTGCCAGCAGTGTTAGGGCAAATCCCAATGAGCAGTTCTTC. Translating gives CASSVRANPNEQFF.

This clonotype has just a few counts. The V gene is TRBV10-3, the J gene TRBJ1-2, with TRBD1 identical over 7 bases. V was pared by 0 bases and J by 3 bases, with 4 bases of the junction left unmatched. From germline, CDR1 is ENHRY and CDR2 SYGVKD. The CDR3 runs to 15 residues. CDR3 DNA sequence: TGTGCCATCAGTGAGTCGACAGGGAAGGACTATGGCTACACCTTC. It translates to CAISESTGKDYGYTF.

A few counts support this clonotype. V gene TRBV12-3 or TRBV12-4 combines with J gene TRBJ2-5; no reliable D call. V was cut by 4 bases and J by 1 base, with 19 bases left in between. The CDR3 is 17 amino acids. This CDR3 is CASSSDSGKGFQETQYF. CDR3 bases: TGTGCCAGCAGTTCGGATAGTGGGAAGGGTTTCCAAGAGACCCAGTACTTC.

This clonotype was detected a few times. The rearrangement joins TRBV27 to TRBJ2-7; 11 bases are shared with TRBD2. The germline gives CDR1 MNHEY, CDR2 SMNVEV (reference sequence). The ends lost 9 bases at V and 4 bases at J; junction bases unmatched: 8. CDR3 length: 14 amino acids. The CDR3 bases are TGTGCCAGTTCTCCGGGACTAGCGGAATACGAGCAGTACTTC. The encoded protein is CASSPGLAEYEQYF.

This clonotype turned up a few times. The chain carries TRBV7-9 and TRBJ2-5; D tentatively fits TRBD1 or TRBD2 (5 bases each). The germline CDR1 and CDR2 sequences are SEHNR and FQNEAQ (reference sequence). The CDR3 covers 12 residues. V dropped 5 bases and J dropped 7 bases, with 11 bases sitting between them. Written as DNA, the CDR3 is TGTGCCAGCAGCCCAGAGGGGAGGACCCAGTACTTC. Amino acids: CASSPEGRTQYF.

The CDR3 nucleotides are TGCGCCAGCAGCCAAGATGGACTGGGAGGCAGAGACACTGAAGCTTTCTTT. Translating it yields CASSQDGLGGRDTEAFF. This chain uses TRBV4-1 with TRBJ1-1; unclear D gene. The V and J ends lost 0 bases and 3 bases respectively, with 17 bases between them. The CDR3 sequence is 17 residues long. The germline gives CDR1 MGHRA, CDR2 YSYEKL.

This chain links TRBV29-1 with TRBJ1-2; a possible D gene is TRBD1 (5 bases). There are 11 residues in the CDR3. The germline V and J ends were trimmed by 7 bases and 2 bases, with 8 bases remaining between them. Germline V lookup: CDR1 SQVTM, CDR2 ANQGSEA. CDR3 DNA sequence: TGCAGCGGGGACCTGAACTATGGCTACACCTTC. Amino acid sequence: CSGDLNYGYTF.

There are a few counts of this clonotype. The chain is built from TRBV4-2 and TRBJ2-7, with 7 positions matching TRBD2. The CDR3 runs to 15 residues. Per the germline V gene, CDR1 is LGHNA and CDR2 is YNFKEQ. With V trimmed by 0 bases and J by 0 bases, 2 bases remained unmatched. The CDR3 loop reads CASSQEGGSSYEQYF. The CDR3, as DNA: TGTGCCAGCAGCCAAGAGGGGGGGAGCTCCTACGAGCAGTACTTC.

The gene calls are TRBV7-3 and TRBJ2-3; D may be TRBD1 (5 bases). Germline values: CDR1 SGHTA, CDR2 FQGTGA. V lost 6 bases and J lost 4, with 11 bases in between. This CDR3 contains 13 residues. The CDR3 nucleotides read TGTGCCAGCAGAGAGACAGCCGCAGATACGCAGTATTTT. Its protein is CASRETAADTQYF.

J is TRBJ2-3 and V is TRBV7-9, with 10 nucleotides matching TRBD2. The J segment lost 4 bases and the V segment lost 2 bases, leaving 6 bases of the junction unmatched. From germline, CDR1 is SEHNR and CDR2 FQNEAQ (reference sequence). The CDR3 length is 16 residues. The CDR3 sequence is CASSLTSGGAADTQYF. CDR3 nucleotides: TGTGCCAGCAGCTTAACCAGCGGGGGGGCCGCAGATACGCAGTATTTT. The variable domain in full, with the rest retrieved from reference TRBV7-9 and TRBJ2-3, is DTGVSQNPRHKITKRGQNVTFRCDPISEHNRLYWYRQTLGQGPEFLTYFQNEAQLEKSRLLSDRFSAERPKGSFSTLEIQRTEQGDSAMYLCASSLTSGGAADTQYFGPGTRLTVL.

This clonotype showed up just once. The genes are TRBV5-1 and TRBJ2-1, with D maybe TRBD1 (5 bases). The V gene lost 0 bases and the J gene lost 8 bases, with 15 bases spanning the gap. CDR3 length: 15 amino acids. Germline V gene sequence: CDR1 SGHRS, CDR2 YFSETQ. In nucleotides, the CDR3 is TGCGCCAGCAGCTTGGAGGCAGGGTTATCGGATGAGCAGTTCTTC. Protein sequence: CASSLEAGLSDEQFF.

CDR3 sequence (DNA): TGTGCCAGCAGTGTTACGGGGTTTGGAAACACCATATATTTT. As protein: CASSVTGFGNTIYF. The chain uses TRBV11-2 and TRBJ1-3; no reliable D call. The CDR3 length is 14 residues. Trimming removed 6 bases from V and 3 bases from J, with 12 bases in between. Germline CDR1 SGHAT, CDR2 FQNNGV.